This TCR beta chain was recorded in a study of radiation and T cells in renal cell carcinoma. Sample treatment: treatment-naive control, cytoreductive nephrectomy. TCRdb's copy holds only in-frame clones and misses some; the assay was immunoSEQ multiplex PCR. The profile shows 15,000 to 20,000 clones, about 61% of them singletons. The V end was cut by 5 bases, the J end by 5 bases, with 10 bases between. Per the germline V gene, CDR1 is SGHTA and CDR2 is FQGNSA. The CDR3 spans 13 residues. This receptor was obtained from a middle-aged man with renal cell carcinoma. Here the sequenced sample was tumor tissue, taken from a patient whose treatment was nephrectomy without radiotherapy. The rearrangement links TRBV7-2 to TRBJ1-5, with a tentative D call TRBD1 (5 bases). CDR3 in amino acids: CASSAQGYQPQHF. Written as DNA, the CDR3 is TGTGCCAGCAGCGCCCAGGGATATCAGCCCCAGCATTTT.